This TCR beta chain originates from a study of shared clonotypes between healthy human individuals. Germline V gene lookup returns CDR1 SNHLY and CDR2 FYNNEI. Trimming removed 0 bases at V and 3 bases at J, with 8 bases between. This CDR3 region has 14 residues. General observations from the study: Memory subsets generally showed smaller estimated richness than naive subsets did.

This clone has only a few counts. Its cognate antigen is unknown. The table came from immunoSEQ multiplex PCR; TCRdb's copy has only in-frame clones and leaves some out. The sample has approximately 1,000,000 clones, about 80% seen once. The origin of this receptor is a man aged 18 to 29 in good health. Some clones in this sample may be carry-over from other donors' samples. J is TRBJ2-5 and V is TRBV2, with a tentative D call TRBD2 (6 bases). Input material: memory CD4+ T cells from PBMCs. Subset given: CD45RA-negative fraction. The CDR3 region has the DNA TGTGCCAGCAGTGAAGCGGCGGGGAAAGAGACCCAGTACTTC. Translation: CASSEAAGKETQYF.